The following is a T cell receptor (beta chain) sequence with its context. Its antigen is undetermined. Healthy donors had no documented immune events, such as infections, while sampled. This CDR3 is 13 amino acids long. Germline CDR1 is SGHKS and CDR2 is YYEKEE (reference sequence). Trimming shortened V by 5 bases and J by 3 bases, and 11 bases separated the two germline ends. TCRdb's table, derived via immunoSEQ multiplex PCR, lists solely in-frame clones and lacks some. The repertoire holds under 150,000 clones, 84% seen once, with approximately 3% in the top ten. The sample belongs to a study of identifying expanded T cells in peripheral blood. General study results and limits: Over approximately two and four weeks, about 15 and 19 clones changed, versus approximately 1.2 between replicates.

The V call is TRBV5-5, the J call TRBJ1-1, with D possibly being TRBD1 (5 bases). The sequencing sample was made of blood. The receptor comes from a person aged 18 to 70 in good health. The chain's CDR3 is CASSFDRYTEAFF. CDR3 nucleotide sequence: TGTGCCAGCAGTTTCGACAGATACACTGAAGCTTTCTTT.